The rows below give T cell receptor beta chains drawn from one sample of a study of vaccination and CD4 T cells after COVID-19. Their antigens are not known. TCRdb reanalysed the PCR reads using MiXCR and keeps one entry per CDR3 protein. The sample has some 14,000 distinct CDR3 sequences, over 20% seen once. Sequenced: cultured CD4+ T cells from blood. These receptors originate from a human donor with COVID-19. Each CDR3 is given with its conserved first and last residue. Fields, in order: J gene, D gene, V gene, clone size, CDR3 DNA, CDR3 protein. The D gene is left open where the match is weak. Clone size is not always given. Where it is, it says once, few, many or a class for expanded clones.

J: TRBJ1-5; D: -; V: TRBV7-2; size: few; DNA: TGTGCCAGCAGCGAAGGGACAAATCAGCCCCAGCATTTT; CDR3: CASSEGTNQPQHF
J: TRBJ1-2; D: -; V: TRBV9; size: few; DNA: TGTGCCAGCAGCGTAGGAAGAGGGGTATATGGCTACACCTTC; CDR3: CASSVGRGVYGYTF
J: TRBJ1-2; D: TRBD1; V: TRBV24-1; size: medium-sized; DNA: TGTGCCACCAGTGACCGACAGGGTCGTGGCTACACCTTC; CDR3: CATSDRQGRGYTF
J: TRBJ1-2; D: TRBD1; V: TRBV6-1; size: -; DNA: TGTGCCAGCAGCGGGCCTGGACAGGGAAGATATGGCTACACCTTC; CDR3: CASSGPGQGRYGYTF
J: TRBJ1-1; D: -; V: TRBV6-1; size: -; DNA: TGTGCCAGCAGACCGCGGAAGGGGAACACTGAAGCTTTCTTT; CDR3: CASRPRKGNTEAFF
J: TRBJ2-2; D: TRBD1; V: TRBV5-6; size: once; DNA: TGTGCCAGCAGGAGGCGGACAGGGGTTCCCGGGGAGCTGTTTTTT; CDR3: CASRRRTGVPGELFF
J: TRBJ2-1; D: TRBD2; V: TRBV6-1; size: -; DNA: TGTGCCAGCAGTACAACTAGCGGGGGTTACAATGAGCAGTTCTTC; CDR3: CASSTTSGGYNEQFF
J: TRBJ1-1; D: -; V: TRBV6-5; size: medium-sized; DNA: TGTGCCAGCAGTTCTACCGACAGGAGGGGAGCTGAAGCTTTCTTT; CDR3: CASSSTDRRGAEAFF
J: TRBJ1-6; D: TRBD1; V: TRBV6-2/TRBV6-3; size: -; DNA: TGTGCCAGCACCTCGATACGACAGGGTTCACCCCTCCACTTT; CDR3: CASTSIRQGSPLHF
J: TRBJ2-1; D: TRBD1; V: TRBV5-6; size: -; DNA: TGTGCCAGCAGCACTACCGGGACAGAGAATTACAATGAGCAGTTCTTC; CDR3: CASSTTGTENYNEQFF
J: TRBJ2-1; D: TRBD2; V: TRBV6-5; size: -; DNA: TGTGCCAGCAGTTACTCGGAGCGGGGGACCTACAATGAGCAGTTCTTC; CDR3: CASSYSERGTYNEQFF
J: TRBJ2-3; D: -; V: TRBV5-1; size: few; DNA: TGCGCCAGCAGCTTGGGCAGGGCGACAGATACGCAGTATTTT; CDR3: CASSLGRATDTQYF
J: TRBJ1-1; D: -; V: TRBV14; size: -; DNA: TGTGCCAGCAGCCAGACGGTTAGTTCGGGCAGGGTGGGCACTGAAGCTTTCTTT; CDR3: CASSQTVSSGRVGTEAFF
J: TRBJ2-7; D: -; V: TRBV12-3/TRBV12-4; size: few; DNA: TGTGCCAGCAGTTTATTTGGGGCTTCCTACGAGCAGTACTTC; CDR3: CASSLFGASYEQYF
J: TRBJ2-7; D: TRBD1; V: TRBV11-1; size: few; DNA: TGTGCCAGCAGTTACGGACAGGCCTACGAGCAGTACTTC; CDR3: CASSYGQAYEQYF
J: TRBJ2-2; D: TRBD1; V: TRBV10-3; size: -; DNA: TGTGCCATCAGTGAGTCCCCCCAGGGGGCAACCGGGGAGCTGTTTTTT; CDR3: CAISESPQGATGELFF
J: TRBJ2-7; D: -; V: TRBV14; size: -; DNA: TGTGCCAGCAGCCGGTGGAGTGAGCAGTACTTC; CDR3: CASSRWSEQYF
J: TRBJ2-2; D: -; V: TRBV5-4; size: -; DNA: TGTGCCAGCAGCTTCGCAAGGGGTATTTTTCTCGCGAACACCGGGGAGCTGTTTTTT; CDR3: CASSFARGIFLANTGELFF
J: TRBJ1-6; D: -; V: TRBV30; size: few; DNA: TGTGCCTGGAGTGTTACGGTGGACAATTCACCCCTCCACTTT; CDR3: CAWSVTVDNSPLHF
J: TRBJ2-2; D: -; V: TRBV5-6; size: -; DNA: TGTGCCAGCAGCCCTTCGGTAAGGGGTAACACCGGGGAGCTGTTTTTT; CDR3: CASSPSVRGNTGELFF
J: TRBJ2-5; D: -; V: TRBV12-3/TRBV12-4; size: -; DNA: TGTGCCAGCAGTTTAGGCAGGGACGGGACCCAGTACTTC; CDR3: CASSLGRDGTQYF
J: TRBJ2-1; D: TRBD2; V: TRBV12-3/TRBV12-4; size: -; DNA: TGTGCCAGCAGATCGTCCGGGACTAGCGGGTCCCGCTCCTACAATGAGCAGTTCTTC; CDR3: CASRSSGTSGSRSYNEQFF
J: TRBJ2-3; D: TRBD2; V: TRBV7-2; size: -; DNA: TGTGCCAGCAAACTAGCGGGCACAGATACGCAGTATTTT; CDR3: CASKLAGTDTQYF
J: TRBJ1-1; D: TRBD1; V: TRBV18; size: -; DNA: TGTGCCAGCTCACCAAGCAGGGGGGACACTGAAGCTTTCTTT; CDR3: CASSPSRGDTEAFF
J: TRBJ2-5; D: TRBD2; V: TRBV7-8; size: few; DNA: TGTGCCAGCAGAAATAGACTAGCGGAATTAAAAGAGACCCAGTACTTC; CDR3: CASRNRLAELKETQYF
J: TRBJ1-5; D: -; V: TRBV21-1; size: few; DNA: TGTGCCAGCAAGGCTCAGCCCCAGCATTTT; CDR3: CASKAQPQHF
J: TRBJ2-3; D: TRBD2; V: TRBV6-1; size: few; DNA: TGTGCCAGCAGTGAAGCTACTAGCGGGGGGTTAAATTTT; CDR3: CASSEATSGGLNF
J: TRBJ1-2; D: -; V: TRBV27; size: -; DNA: TGTGCCAGCAGTTCATACAGGGTCCCTAAGTCGGATGGCTACACCTTC; CDR3: CASSSYRVPKSDGYTF
J: TRBJ1-5; D: -; V: TRBV6-1; size: few; DNA: TGTGCCAGCAGCCGTCGGGAAGGCAATCAGCCCCAGCATTTT; CDR3: CASSRREGNQPQHF
J: TRBJ1-6; D: -; V: TRBV5-1; size: few; DNA: TGCGCCAGCAGCTTGGACAGGGAATATTCACCCCTCCACTTT; CDR3: CASSLDREYSPLHF
J: TRBJ2-2; D: -; V: TRBV19; size: -; DNA: TGTGCCAGTAGTATACCCCGGGCTAAAGCCGGGGAGCTGTTTTTT; CDR3: CASSIPRAKAGELFF
J: TRBJ1-3; D: -; V: TRBV5-4; size: once; DNA: TGTGCCAGCAGCTTAGGAGGGGGAATGGACTCTGGAAACACCATATATTTT; CDR3: CASSLGGGMDSGNTIYF
J: TRBJ1-1; D: TRBD1; V: TRBV20-1; size: few; DNA: TGCAGTGCAAGACAGGGGGCTCTGAACACTGAAGCTTTCTTT; CDR3: CSARQGALNTEAFF
J: TRBJ1-5; D: -; V: TRBV6-1; size: medium-sized; DNA: TGTGCCAGCAGTCCATCGACAGGCAATCAGCCCCAGCATTTT; CDR3: CASSPSTGNQPQHF
J: TRBJ1-1; D: -; V: TRBV11-3; size: -; DNA: TGTGCCAGCAGCCCGAAAGAGGGGGTGAACACTGAAGCTTTCTTT; CDR3: CASSPKEGVNTEAFF
J: TRBJ2-7; D: TRBD1; V: TRBV6-5; size: medium-sized; DNA: TGTGCCAGCAGTTACGGGCAGGGGGCCTACGAGCAGTACTTC; CDR3: CASSYGQGAYEQYF
J: TRBJ2-7; D: TRBD1; V: TRBV7-9; size: few; DNA: TGTGCCAGCAGCTTAAGGGACAGGGTCTACGAGCAGTACTTC; CDR3: CASSLRDRVYEQYF
J: TRBJ1-1; D: -; V: TRBV18; size: few; DNA: TGTGCCAGCTCACCGCGTCAGGGTTCAAACACTGAAGCTTTCTTT; CDR3: CASSPRQGSNTEAFF
J: TRBJ1-5; D: -; V: TRBV18; size: few; DNA: TGTGCCAGCTCCCCAGAACGGTATAGCAATCAGCCCCAGCATTTT; CDR3: CASSPERYSNQPQHF
J: TRBJ2-1; D: TRBD2; V: TRBV5-6; size: -; DNA: TGTGCCGTGACTAGCGGGGGGCGGAACTCCTACAATGAGCAGTTCTTC; CDR3: CAVTSGGRNSYNEQFF
J: TRBJ2-3; D: -; V: TRBV7-2; size: -; DNA: TGTGCCAGCAGCTTATTCGAAGGGGGCACAGATACGCAGTATTTT; CDR3: CASSLFEGGTDTQYF
J: TRBJ2-5; D: -; V: TRBV5-8; size: -; DNA: TGTGCCAGCAGCTTGGGCAGGGTTGGACAAGAGACCCAGTACTTC; CDR3: CASSLGRVGQETQYF
J: TRBJ2-3; D: TRBD1; V: TRBV5-1; size: -; DNA: TGCGCCAGCAGCTATGGACAGGGCACAGATACGCAGTATTTT; CDR3: CASSYGQGTDTQYF
J: TRBJ1-6; D: TRBD1; V: TRBV10-3; size: -; DNA: TGTGCCAGCACAGGGGACCTTAATTCACCCCTCCACTTT; CDR3: CASTGDLNSPLHF
J: TRBJ1-5; D: TRBD1; V: TRBV7-2; size: few; DNA: TGTGCCAGCAGCTACCTGGGGCAGGGGGTTAGCAATCAGCCCCAGCATTTT; CDR3: CASSYLGQGVSNQPQHF
J: TRBJ1-5; D: -; V: TRBV21-1; size: few; DNA: TGTGCCAGCATTCGTGGGAGGGAAGCACTTTCGTACAGCAATCAGCCCCAGCATTTT; CDR3: CASIRGREALSYSNQPQHF
J: TRBJ2-7; D: -; V: TRBV6-5; size: few; DNA: TGTGCCAGCAGTTCCCCGACCTTAGGATCCTACGAGCAGTACTTC; CDR3: CASSSPTLGSYEQYF
J: TRBJ2-7; D: -; V: TRBV12-3/TRBV12-4; size: -; DNA: TGTGCCAGCAGTTTTGGGACCTGGATCGAGCAGTACTTC; CDR3: CASSFGTWIEQYF
J: TRBJ1-6; D: TRBD1; V: TRBV6-5; size: few; DNA: TGTGCCAGCAGTTACAAGGACAGGGGTAATTCACCCCTCCACTTT; CDR3: CASSYKDRGNSPLHF
J: TRBJ2-2; D: TRBD1; V: TRBV10-3; size: medium-sized; DNA: TGTGCCATCCGACCATCCCCGGGACAGGGGGCATTGGGGGAGCTGTTTTTT; CDR3: CAIRPSPGQGALGELFF
J: TRBJ2-2; D: TRBD2; V: TRBV25-1; size: few; DNA: TGTGCCAGCCGAGCGGGGGGGACGAACACCGGGGAGCTGTTTTTT; CDR3: CASRAGGTNTGELFF